Sequencing of this T cell receptor (beta chain) was carried out in a study of ipilimumab plus nivolumab after autologous stem cell transplantation. Study-level information: Typical patient got roughly five ipilimumab doses and roughly 8 nivolumab doses (median).

Assay used: immunoSEQ multiplex PCR; TCRdb lists only in-frame clones, some missing. The sample includes about 12,000 clones, roughly 70% seen only once; the top ten take approximately 11%. Per germline, CDR1 SGHAT and CDR2 FQDESV (reference sequence). This CDR3 is 15 amino acids long. The V and J ends lost 5 bases and 2 bases respectively, with 14 bases between them. Dosing: nivolumab 3 mg/kg IV, weeks 1, 4, 7, 10, then every two weeks to week 26. The chain couples TRBV11-1 to TRBJ2-3; perhaps TRBD1 as D (6 bases). The clonotype was recovered from a male donor with multiple myeloma. This material consisted of PBMCs, taken in a trial of ipilimumab plus nivolumab as post-transplant consolidation. The CDR3 loop reads CASSRTASFTDTQYF. The CDR3 DNA reads TGTGCCAGCAGCCGGACAGCGTCCTTCACAGATACGCAGTATTTT.